Listed below are T cell receptor beta chains from one sample, sequenced in a study of tumor and adjacent non-tumor tissue in lung cancer. Using its own MiXCR run on the multiplex PCR reads, TCRdb lists one record per CDR3 protein. The repertoire holds 94,000 or so distinct CDR3 sequences, with more than 75% as singletons. The sequencing input was distant non-tumor lung tissue. The receptors here all came from a woman between 45 and 65 years old with non-small cell lung cancer. CDR3s include the opening cysteine and the closing phenylalanine or tryptophan. D genes are given only for firm matches. Clone size is given for some rows only: seen once, a few or many times, or a class if the clone is expanded.

length	V	size	J	D	CDR3	DNA
13	TRBV6-4	many	TRBJ2-3	.	CASSDSTTDTQYF	TGTGCCAGCAGTGACTCCACTACAGATACGCAGTATTTT
15	TRBV6-6	.	TRBJ1-5	.	CASTPPGRISQPQHF	TGTGCCAGTACCCCACCGGGACGGATAAGTCAGCCCCAGCATTTT
14	TRBV6-5	.	TRBJ2-7	.	CAISFSVRVGEQYF	TGTGCCATCAGTTTTAGCGTGAGGGTTGGCGAGCAGTACTTC
18	TRBV11-2	.	TRBJ2-1	TRBD2	CVSSLGTSSGGGINEQSF	TGTGTCAGTAGCTTAGGGACTAGCTCGGGTGGTGGAATCAATGAGCAGTCCTTC
17	TRBV13	.	TRBJ2-4	.	CASSLETGSLAKNIQYF	TGCGCCAGCAGCTTAGAAACAGGGTCGCTAGCCAAAAACATTCAGTACTTC
16	TRBV4-2	.	TRBJ1-1	TRBD1	CPRSPRDSPLSTEAFF	TGTCCCAGGAGCCCTCGGGACAGCCCTTTGAGCACTGAAGCTTTCTTT
12	TRBV30	.	TRBJ2-7	.	CAWSSLHYEQYF	TGTGCCTGGAGTAGCCTCCACTACGAGCAGTACTTC
13	TRBV6-2/TRBV6-3	.	TRBJ2-7	.	CASSWESWYEQYF	TGTGCCAGCAGTTGGGAGAGCTGGTATGAGCAGTACTTC
16	TRBV11-2	few	TRBJ2-3	.	CASSLGVLTRTDTQYF	TGTGCCAGCAGTTTAGGGGTACTAACTAGGACAGATACGCAGTATTTT
15	TRBV4-1	.	TRBJ2-5	.	CASSHVQGPQGTQYF	TGCGCCAGCAGCCATGTACAGGGCCCACAAGGGACTCAGTACTTC
13	TRBV29-1	.	TRBJ1-3	.	CSGQDNPTSTIYF	TGCAGCGGCCAGGATAATCCGACAAGCACCATATATTTT
16	TRBV6-2/TRBV6-3	once	TRBJ2-1	.	CANSYHLEASYNEQFF	TGTGCCAACAGTTATCACCTGGAGGCTTCCTACAATGAGCAGTTCTTC
14	TRBV20-1	.	TRBJ2-5	.	CSASDSNTQETQYF	TGCAGTGCTAGTGATTCTAACACCCAGGAGACCCAGTACTTC
16	TRBV6-2/TRBV6-3	many	TRBJ2-1	TRBD2	CASSPGGAGLHNEQFF	TGTGCCAGCTCCCCGGGGGGGGCGGGGTTGCACAATGAGCAGTTCTTC
16	TRBV11-2	.	TRBJ2-2	.	CASSLEGSPVTGELFF	TGTGCCAGCAGTTTGGAAGGGTCTCCGGTAACCGGGGAGCTGTTTTTT
11	TRBV6-5	.	TRBJ2-7	.	CASSNTYEQYF	TGTGCTAGCAGTAACACTTACGAGCAGTACTTC
16	TRBV7-8	.	TRBJ1-6	.	CASSPVSSGLSSPPHF	TGTGCCAGCAGTCCCGTTTCCAGTGGGCTAAGCTCGCCCCCCCACTTT
15	TRBV28	many	TRBJ2-1	.	CASSTPSGIYNEQFF	TGTGCCAGCAGTACCCCCAGCGGAATCTACAATGAGCAGTTCTTC
11	TRBV2	.	TRBJ1-2	.	CASAHRHGYTF	TGTGCCTCGGCGCACAGGCACGGCTACACCTTC
11	TRBV30	few	TRBJ2-1	.	CAWSSNNEQFF	TGTGCCTGGAGCTCTAACAATGAGCAGTTCTTC
14	TRBV7-8	.	TRBJ1-6	.	CVSSLPDYNSPLHF	TGTGTCAGCAGCTTACCCGACTATAATTCACCCCTCCACTTT
15	TRBV4-2	.	TRBJ2-7	TRBD2	CASCQESGGRAVRYF	TGTGCCAGCTGCCAAGAGTCCGGCGGGAGGGCCGTGCGGTACTTC
16	TRBV12-3/TRBV12-4	.	TRBJ2-2	.	CASSLGTGTNIGELCF	TGTGCCAGCAGTTTAGGGACGGGGACAAACATAGGGGAGCTGTGTTTT